These 9 T cell receptor beta chains originate from one sample sequenced in a study of T-cell reconstitution after alpha-beta-depleted transplantation in children. The TCRbeta library was prepared with unique molecular identifiers. Each CDR3 protein gets one entry after TCRdb re-called the PCR reads with MiXCR. The sample consists of 300,000 to 400,000 distinct CDR3 sequences, roughly 15% of them appearing once. Sample: PBMCs, taken from the stem cell graft. These receptors were taken from a human donor who donated a stem cell graft to a child with Fanconi anemia.

The rearrangement uses TRBV5-1 and TRBJ2-5; 10 bases agree with TRBD2. The CDR3 loop spans 17 amino acids. CDR1 SGHRS and CDR2 YFSETQ come from the germline V gene. Trimming cost V 6 bases and J 4 bases; bases outside gene matches: 15. CDR3 nucleotide sequence: TGCGCCAGCACCCCATTTAGCGGGGGGCCGGATGGAGAGACCCAGTACTTC. It encodes CASTPFSGGPDGETQYF.

This clonotype was detected a few times. The chain has TRBV11-2 and TRBJ2-3, with D possibly called TRBD1 or TRBD2 (5 bases each). Trimming stripped 5 bases from V and 4 bases from J, with 16 bases between. The V gene's germline CDR1 is SGHAT and CDR2 FQNNGV. The CDR3 is 15 residues long. CDR3 nucleotide sequence: TGTGCCAGCAGCGAACGGGACGGAGTGCCAGATACGCAGTATTTT. This encodes CASSERDGVPDTQYF.

The chain joins TRBV5-5 to TRBJ1-2; unclear D gene. This CDR3 has 16 amino acids. Germline V lookup: CDR1 SGHKS, CDR2 YYEKEE (reference sequence). V lost 0 bases to trimming and J lost 8 bases, with 20 bases between them. CDR3 in amino acids: CASSLDGVGMWLGYTF. Here the CDR3 DNA reads TGTGCCAGCAGCTTGGATGGAGTAGGGATGTGGCTCGGCTACACCTTC.

This clonotype has only a few counts. The chain links TRBV9 to TRBJ2-5, with 7 bases identical to TRBD2. The germline gives CDR1 SGDLS, CDR2 YYNGEE. The CDR3 has 14 residues. The V gene end was trimmed by 4 bases and the J gene end by 3 bases; junction bases not matched to a gene: 6. CDR3 loop: CASSPWGGEETQYF. CDR3 DNA sequence: TGTGCCAGCAGCCCCTGGGGGGGGGAAGAGACCCAGTACTTC.

This clonotype occurred many times. The J gene is TRBJ1-3, the V gene TRBV6-5; D gene unclear. The V gene lost 0 bases and the J gene lost 0 bases, with 9 bases spanning the gap. The CDR3 is made up of 16 amino acids. Looked up from germline, CDR1 is MNHEY and CDR2 is SVGAGI. The DNA of the CDR3 is TGTGCCAGCAGTTACTCCCGACCGAGCTCTGGAAACACCATATATTTT. Its translation is CASSYSRPSSGNTIYF.

This clonotype was counted a single time. Here the CDR3 DNA reads TGTGCCAGTAACGACAGTAATGAAAAACTGTTTTTT. Its translation: CASNDSNEKLFF. This chain uses TRBV19 with TRBJ1-4; possible D gene TRBD1, 5 bases. The CDR3 has 12 amino acids. V lost 7 bases and J lost 4, with 7 bases in between. Germline CDR1 reads LNHDA; CDR2 reads SQIVND (reference sequence).

The rearrangement joins TRBV11-1 to TRBJ1-5, with 8 positions matching TRBD1. The trim removed 5 bases at V and 5 bases at J, leaving 5 bases unmatched. The CDR3 runs to 14 residues. The germline V gene has CDR1 SGHAT and CDR2 FQDESV (reference sequence). CDR3 sequence: CASSPDRADQPQHF. In DNA, the CDR3 is TGTGCCAGCAGCCCGGACAGGGCCGATCAGCCCCAGCATTTT.

There are many counts of this clonotype. The chain couples TRBV6-2 or TRBV6-3 to TRBJ2-3; 9 bases match TRBD1. The germline V gene has CDR1 MNHEY and CDR2 SVGEGT. This CDR3 comprises 13 residues. Unmatched junction bases numbered 5, after V lost 6 bases and J lost 7 bases. The CDR3 reads CASSLGQGNTQYF. CDR3 DNA sequence: TGTGCCAGCAGCCTTGGACAGGGGAATACGCAGTATTTT.

CDR3 DNA: TGCAGCGTTGAATACAGCTCTGGAAACACCATATATTTT. This sequence encodes CSVEYSSGNTIYF. The gene calls are TRBV29-1 and TRBJ1-3; D is ambiguous. Germline V gene sequence: CDR1 SQVTM, CDR2 ANQGSEA. V was trimmed by 2 bases and J by 0 bases, leaving 5 bases between them. This CDR3 spans 13 amino acids.